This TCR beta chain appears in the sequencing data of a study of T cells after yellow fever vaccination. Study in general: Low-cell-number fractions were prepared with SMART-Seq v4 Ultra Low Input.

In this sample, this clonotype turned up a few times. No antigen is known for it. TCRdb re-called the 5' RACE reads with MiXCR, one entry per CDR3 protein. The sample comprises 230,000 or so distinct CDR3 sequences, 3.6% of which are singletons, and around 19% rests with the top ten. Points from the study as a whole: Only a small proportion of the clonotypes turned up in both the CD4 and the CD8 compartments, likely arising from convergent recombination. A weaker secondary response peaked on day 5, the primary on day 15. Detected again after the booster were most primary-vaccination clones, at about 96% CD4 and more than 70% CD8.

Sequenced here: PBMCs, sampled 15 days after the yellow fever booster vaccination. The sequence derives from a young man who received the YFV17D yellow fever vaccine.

The CDR3 region is CASRQVAMTEAFF. The CDR3 region has the DNA TGTGCCAGTAGGCAAGTCGCGATGACTGAAGCTTTCTTT. This rearrangement joins TRBV19 to TRBJ1-1; D call uncertain. This CDR3 has 13 amino acids. The V end was cut by 6 bases, the J end by 5 bases, with 13 bases between. CDR1 is LNHDA and CDR2 is SQIVND in the germline V gene (reference sequence).